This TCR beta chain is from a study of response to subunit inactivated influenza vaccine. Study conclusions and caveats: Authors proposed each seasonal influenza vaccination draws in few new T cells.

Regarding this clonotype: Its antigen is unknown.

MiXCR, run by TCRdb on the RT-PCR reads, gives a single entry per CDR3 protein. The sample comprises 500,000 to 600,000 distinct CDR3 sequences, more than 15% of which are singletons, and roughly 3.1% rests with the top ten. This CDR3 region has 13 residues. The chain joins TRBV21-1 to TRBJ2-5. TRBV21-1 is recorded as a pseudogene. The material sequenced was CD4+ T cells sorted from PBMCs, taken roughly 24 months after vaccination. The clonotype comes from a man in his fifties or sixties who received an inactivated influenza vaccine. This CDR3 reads CASSKVDIETQYF. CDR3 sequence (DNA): TGTGCCAGCAGCAAGGTTGACATAGAGACCCAGTACTTC.